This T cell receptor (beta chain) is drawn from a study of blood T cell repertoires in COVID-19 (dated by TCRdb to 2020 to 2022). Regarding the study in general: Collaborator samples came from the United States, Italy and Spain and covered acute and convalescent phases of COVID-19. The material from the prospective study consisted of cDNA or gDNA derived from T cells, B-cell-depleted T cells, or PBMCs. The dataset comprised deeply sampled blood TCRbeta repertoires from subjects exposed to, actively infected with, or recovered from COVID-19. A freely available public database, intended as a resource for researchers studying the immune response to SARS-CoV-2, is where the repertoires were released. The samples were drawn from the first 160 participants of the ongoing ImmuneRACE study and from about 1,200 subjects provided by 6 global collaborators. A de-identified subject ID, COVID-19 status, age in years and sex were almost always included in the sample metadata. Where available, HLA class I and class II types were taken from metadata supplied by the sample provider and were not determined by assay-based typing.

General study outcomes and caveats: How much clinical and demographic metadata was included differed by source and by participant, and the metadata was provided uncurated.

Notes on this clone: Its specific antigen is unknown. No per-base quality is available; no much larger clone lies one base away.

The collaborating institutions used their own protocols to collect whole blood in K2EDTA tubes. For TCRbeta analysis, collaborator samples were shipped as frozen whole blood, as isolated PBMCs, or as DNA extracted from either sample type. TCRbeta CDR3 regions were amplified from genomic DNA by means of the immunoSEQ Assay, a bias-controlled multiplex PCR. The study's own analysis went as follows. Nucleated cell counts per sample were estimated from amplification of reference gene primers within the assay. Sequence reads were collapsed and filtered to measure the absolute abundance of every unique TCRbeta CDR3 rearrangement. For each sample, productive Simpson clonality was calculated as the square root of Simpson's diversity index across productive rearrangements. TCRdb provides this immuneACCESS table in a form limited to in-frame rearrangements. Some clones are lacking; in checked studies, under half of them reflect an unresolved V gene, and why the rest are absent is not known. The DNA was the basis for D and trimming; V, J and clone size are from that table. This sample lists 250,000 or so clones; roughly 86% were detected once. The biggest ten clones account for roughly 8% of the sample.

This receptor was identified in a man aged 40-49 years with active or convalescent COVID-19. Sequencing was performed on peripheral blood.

The CDR3 has the sequence CASSLQGNTGELFF. The nucleotide sequence reads TGTGCCAGTAGCTTACAGGGAAACACCGGGGAGCTGTTTTTT. Here the chain combines TRBV19 and TRBJ2-2, and TRBD1 may be the D gene, going by 6 matching bases. Spanning cysteine to phenylalanine, the CDR3 consists of 14 amino acids. Only the CDR3 DNA is retained, 42 bases long and in frame from the first base. The germline V gene (reference sequence) supplies CDR1 LNHDA and CDR2 SQIVND. V is clipped by 6 bases and J by 2 bases, and the sequence between their germline boundaries is 10 bases long.